This T cell receptor beta chain was identified during a study of T-cell reconstitution after alpha-beta-depleted transplantation in children. Preparing the TCRbeta library involved the use of unique molecular identifiers. TCRdb re-called the PCR reads with MiXCR, one entry per CDR3 protein. The sample has about 210,000 distinct CDR3 sequences; 17% are singletons. Notes on the study in general: Two months or so post-transplant, alpha-beta T cells reportedly derived from several hundred expanded graft clones.

The table lists this clonotype with a few counts. Its antigen is still unknown. This TCR was recovered from a male patient between 2 and 10 years old who had a stem cell transplant for acute lymphoblastic leukemia, so the T cells may come from the graft donor. This sample comprised PBMCs, mostly from graft donor cells, obtained 360 days after TCRalphabeta/CD19-depleted stem cell transplant.

This CDR3 is CASSGLAEAYNEQFF. DNA for the CDR3: TGTGCCAGCAGTGGACTAGCGGAAGCCTACAATGAGCAGTTCTTC. The chain uses TRBV6-2 or TRBV6-3 and TRBJ2-1; 10 bases are a match to TRBD2. J was trimmed by 2 bases and V by 5 bases; bases with no gene match: 3. The germline gives CDR1 MNHEY, CDR2 SVGEGT. There are 15 residues in the CDR3.